Shown below are 6 T cell receptor beta chains from a single sample sequenced in a study of T cell responses to AZD1222 COVID-19 vaccine. Only in-frame clones appear in the TCRdb table, and some are missing; sequencing was by immunoSEQ multiplex PCR. The data contain 100,000 to 150,000 clones, about 85% of them seen just once; the ten biggest clones take up 4% to 4.5%. This specimen consisted of peripheral blood, obtained on day 0 of AZD1222 vaccination. The source of these receptors is an adult in good health.

The chain carries TRBV30 and TRBJ1-6, with D possibly TRBD1 on 5 matching bases. Germline V gene sequence: CDR1 GTSNPN, CDR2 SVGIG (reference sequence). V was clipped by 0 bases and J by 7 bases, with 7 bases between them. CDR3 length equals 13 residues. The CDR3 sequence is CAWSVQENSPLHF. CDR3 coding DNA: TGTGCCTGGAGTGTACAGGAAAATTCACCCCTCCACTTT.

This chain links TRBV10-2 with TRBJ1-1, with D uncertain. V gave up 3 bases and J gave up 4 bases, with 6 bases separating them. Germline V gene data show CDR1 as WSHSY and CDR2 as SAAADI. The CDR3 spans 12 residues. The DNA for the CDR3 is TGCGCCAGCAGTGAACCTGGCACTGAAGCTTTCTTT. Translated, it gives CASSEPGTEAFF.

The chain combines TRBV3-1 (or the pseudogene TRBV3-2) with TRBJ1-1; D gene uncertain. CDR1 is LGHDT and CDR2 is YNNKEL in the germline V gene (reference sequence). This CDR3 has 11 amino acids. Trimming took 9 bases from V and 11 from J, leaving 16 bases between them. CDR3 nucleotide sequence: TGTGCCAGTTCCCAGGACCGGTGGGCTTTCTTT. Residues: CASSQDRWAFF.

The count of this clone is one. The chain is built from TRBV7-9 and TRBJ1-1; D might be TRBD1 (5 bases). Trimming pared 3 bases from V and 1 base from J, leaving 9 bases between. This CDR3 is built from 14 residues. Looked up from germline, CDR1 is SEHNR and CDR2 is FQNEAQ (reference sequence). CDR3 sequence: CASSFDQGNTEAFF. The CDR3 nucleotides are TGTGCCAGCAGCTTCGATCAGGGGAACACTGAAGCTTTCTTT.

This chain uses TRBV7-9 with TRBJ1-4; D not resolved. CDR1 SEHNR and CDR2 FQNEAQ come from the germline V gene (reference sequence). Trimming took 1 base from V and 0 from J, leaving 9 bases between them. The CDR3 contains 16 residues. Here the CDR3 reads CASSLEAGSTNEKLFF. DNA for the CDR3: TGTGCCAGCAGCTTAGAAGCGGGATCAACTAATGAAAAACTGTTTTTT.

The chain joins TRBV6-1 to TRBJ2-7; D may be TRBD1 (5 bases). The V end was cut by 1 base, the J end by 4 bases, with 11 bases between. This CDR3 comprises 14 residues. The germline CDR1 and CDR2 sequences are MNHNS and SASEGT. In DNA, the CDR3 is TGTGCCAGCAGTGAAGGCGGCAGGGTTTACGAGCAGTACTTC. Translating it yields CASSEGGRVYEQYF.